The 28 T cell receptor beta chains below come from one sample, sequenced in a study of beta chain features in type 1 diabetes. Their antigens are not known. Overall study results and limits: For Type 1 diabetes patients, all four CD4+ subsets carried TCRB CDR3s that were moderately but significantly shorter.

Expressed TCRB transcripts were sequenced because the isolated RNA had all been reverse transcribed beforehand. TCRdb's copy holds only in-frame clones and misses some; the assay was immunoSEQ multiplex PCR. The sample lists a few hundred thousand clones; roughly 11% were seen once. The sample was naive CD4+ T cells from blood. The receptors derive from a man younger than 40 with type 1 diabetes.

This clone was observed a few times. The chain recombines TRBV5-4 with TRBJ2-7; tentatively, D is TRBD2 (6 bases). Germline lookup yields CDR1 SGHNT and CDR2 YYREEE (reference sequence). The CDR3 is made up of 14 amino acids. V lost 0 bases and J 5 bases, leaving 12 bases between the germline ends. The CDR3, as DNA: TGTGCCAGCAGCTTGGGCGGGGTCGGTGACGAGCAGTACTTC. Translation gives CASSLGGVGDEQYF.

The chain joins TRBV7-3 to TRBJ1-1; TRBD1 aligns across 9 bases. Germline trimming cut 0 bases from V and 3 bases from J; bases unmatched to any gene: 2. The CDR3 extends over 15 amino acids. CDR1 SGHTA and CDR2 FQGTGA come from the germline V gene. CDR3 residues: CASSLTRDRDTEAFF. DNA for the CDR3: TGTGCCAGCAGCTTAACTCGGGACAGGGACACTGAAGCTTTCTTT.

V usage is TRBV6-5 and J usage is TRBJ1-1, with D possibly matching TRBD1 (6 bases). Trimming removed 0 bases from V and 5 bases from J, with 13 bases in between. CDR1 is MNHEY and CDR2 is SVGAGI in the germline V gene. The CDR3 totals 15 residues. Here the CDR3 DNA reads TGTGCCAGCAGTTACTCCGCAGGGGTGACGACTGAAGCTTTCTTT. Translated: CASSYSAGVTTEAFF.

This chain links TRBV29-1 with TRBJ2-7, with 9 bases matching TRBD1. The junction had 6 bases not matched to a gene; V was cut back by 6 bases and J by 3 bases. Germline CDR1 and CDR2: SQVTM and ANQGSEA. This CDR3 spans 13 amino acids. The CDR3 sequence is CSVRRDRDYEQYF. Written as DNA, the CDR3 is TGCAGCGTGCGGAGGGACAGGGACTACGAGCAGTACTTC.

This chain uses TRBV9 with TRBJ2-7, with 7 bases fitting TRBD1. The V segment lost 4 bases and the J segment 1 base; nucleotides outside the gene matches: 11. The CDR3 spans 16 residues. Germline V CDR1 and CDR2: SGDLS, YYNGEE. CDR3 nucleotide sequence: TGTGCCAGCAGCCCCCGTAGTGGGACAGCGTCCTACGAGCAGTACTTC. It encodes CASSPRSGTASYEQYF.

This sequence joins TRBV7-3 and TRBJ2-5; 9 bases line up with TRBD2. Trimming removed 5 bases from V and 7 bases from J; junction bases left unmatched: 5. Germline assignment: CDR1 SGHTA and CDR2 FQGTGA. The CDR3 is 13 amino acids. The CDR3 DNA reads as TGTGCCAGCAGCCGGACTAGCGAGGGGACCCAGTACTTC. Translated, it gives CASSRTSEGTQYF.

The CDR3 DNA follows: TGCGCCAGCAGCCAACCCATCGACAGGCCCAAGCTGTTTTTT. It codes for CASSQPIDRPKLFF. The chain joins TRBV4-1 to TRBJ1-4; D might be TRBD1 (6 bases). V was trimmed by 2 bases and J by 14 bases, leaving 18 bases between them. Germline V lookup: CDR1 MGHRA, CDR2 YSYEKL. This CDR3 contains 14 residues.

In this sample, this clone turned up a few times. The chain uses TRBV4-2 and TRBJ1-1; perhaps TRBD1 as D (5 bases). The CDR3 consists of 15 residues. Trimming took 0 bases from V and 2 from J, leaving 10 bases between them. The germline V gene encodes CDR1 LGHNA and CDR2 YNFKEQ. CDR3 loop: CASSQEPGLNTEAFF. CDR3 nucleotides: TGTGCCAGCAGCCAAGAACCAGGGCTAAACACTGAAGCTTTCTTT.

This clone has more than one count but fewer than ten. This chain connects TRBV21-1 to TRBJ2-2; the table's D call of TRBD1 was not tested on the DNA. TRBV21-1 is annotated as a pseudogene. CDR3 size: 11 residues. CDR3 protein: CASSPSGELFF. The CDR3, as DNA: TGTGCCAGCAGCCCATCCGGGGAGCTGTTTTTT.

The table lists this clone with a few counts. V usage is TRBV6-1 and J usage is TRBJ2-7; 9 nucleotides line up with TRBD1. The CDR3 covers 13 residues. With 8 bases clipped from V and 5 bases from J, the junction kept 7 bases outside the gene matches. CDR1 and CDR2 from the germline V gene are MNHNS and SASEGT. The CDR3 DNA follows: TGTGCCAGCGTATGGGACAGGGAGGACGAGCAGTACTTC. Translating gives CASVWDREDEQYF.

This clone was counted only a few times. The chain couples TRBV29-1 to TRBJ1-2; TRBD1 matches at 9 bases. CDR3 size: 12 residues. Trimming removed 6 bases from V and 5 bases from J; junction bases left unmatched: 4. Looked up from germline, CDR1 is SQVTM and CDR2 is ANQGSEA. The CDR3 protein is CSVGDRAYGYTF. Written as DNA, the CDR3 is TGCAGCGTGGGGGACAGGGCTTATGGCTACACCTTC. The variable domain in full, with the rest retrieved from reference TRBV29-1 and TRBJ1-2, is SAVISQKPSRDICQRGTSLTIQCQVDSQVTMMFWYRQQPGQSLTLIATANQGSEATYESGFVIDKFPISRPNLTFSTLTVSNMSPEDSSIYLCSVGDRAYGYTFGSGTRLTVV.

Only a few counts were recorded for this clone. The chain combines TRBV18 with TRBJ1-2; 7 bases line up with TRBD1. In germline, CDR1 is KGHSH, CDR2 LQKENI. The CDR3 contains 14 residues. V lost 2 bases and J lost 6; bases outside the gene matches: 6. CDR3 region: CASSPSEQGNGYTF. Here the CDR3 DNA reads TGTGCCAGCTCACCATCGGAACAGGGGAATGGCTACACCTTC.

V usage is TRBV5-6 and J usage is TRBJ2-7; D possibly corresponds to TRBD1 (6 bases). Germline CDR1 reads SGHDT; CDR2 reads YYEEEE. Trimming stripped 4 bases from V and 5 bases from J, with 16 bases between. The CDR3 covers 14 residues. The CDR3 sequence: CASSADPDRHEQYF. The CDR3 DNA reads TGTGCCAGCAGCGCAGACCCAGACAGGCACGAGCAGTACTTC.

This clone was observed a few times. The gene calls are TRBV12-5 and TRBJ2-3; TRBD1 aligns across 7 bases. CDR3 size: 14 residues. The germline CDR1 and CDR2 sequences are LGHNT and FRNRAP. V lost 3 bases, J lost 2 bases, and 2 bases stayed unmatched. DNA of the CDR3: TGTGCTAGTGGTTTAAGGGGGCACACAGATACGCAGTATTTT. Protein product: CASGLRGHTDTQYF.

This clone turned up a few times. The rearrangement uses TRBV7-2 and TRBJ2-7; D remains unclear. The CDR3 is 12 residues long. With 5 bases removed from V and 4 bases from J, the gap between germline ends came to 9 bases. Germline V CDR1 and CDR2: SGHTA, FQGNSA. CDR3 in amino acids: CASSLTSYEQYF. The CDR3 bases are TGTGCCAGCAGCCTCACAAGTTACGAGCAGTACTTC.

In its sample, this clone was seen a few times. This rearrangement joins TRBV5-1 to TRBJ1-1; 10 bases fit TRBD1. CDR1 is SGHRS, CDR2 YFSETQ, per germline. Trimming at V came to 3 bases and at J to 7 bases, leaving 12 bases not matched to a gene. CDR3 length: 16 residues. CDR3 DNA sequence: TGCGCCAGCAGCTGGGGGACAGGGGAGTTCCGAAGTGAAGCTTTCTTT. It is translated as CASSWGTGEFRSEAFF.

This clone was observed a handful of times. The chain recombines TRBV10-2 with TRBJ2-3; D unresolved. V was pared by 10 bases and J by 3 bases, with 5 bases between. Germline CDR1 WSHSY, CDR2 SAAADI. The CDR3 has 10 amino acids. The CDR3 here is CATRTDTQYF. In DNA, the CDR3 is TGCGCCACGCGGACAGATACGCAGTATTTT.

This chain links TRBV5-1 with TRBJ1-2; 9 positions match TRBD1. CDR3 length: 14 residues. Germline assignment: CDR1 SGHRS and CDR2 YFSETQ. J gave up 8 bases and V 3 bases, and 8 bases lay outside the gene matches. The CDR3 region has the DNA TGCGCCAGCAGCTGGGGACAGGGTAAACAGGGCTACACCTTC. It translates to CASSWGQGKQGYTF. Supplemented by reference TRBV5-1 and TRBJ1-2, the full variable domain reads KAGVTQTPRYLIKTRGQQVTLSCSPISGHRSVSWYQQTPGQGLQFLFEYFSETQRNKGNFPGRFSGRQFSNSRSEMNVSTLELGDSALYLCASSWGQGKQGYTFGSGTRLTVV.

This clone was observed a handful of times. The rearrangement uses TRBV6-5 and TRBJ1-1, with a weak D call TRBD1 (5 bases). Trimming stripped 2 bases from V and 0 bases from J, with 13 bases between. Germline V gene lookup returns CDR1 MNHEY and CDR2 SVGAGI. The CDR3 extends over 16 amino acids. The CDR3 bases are TGTGCCAGCAGTTACGGAGGGGCAATAATGAACACTGAAGCTTTCTTT. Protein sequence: CASSYGGAIMNTEAFF.

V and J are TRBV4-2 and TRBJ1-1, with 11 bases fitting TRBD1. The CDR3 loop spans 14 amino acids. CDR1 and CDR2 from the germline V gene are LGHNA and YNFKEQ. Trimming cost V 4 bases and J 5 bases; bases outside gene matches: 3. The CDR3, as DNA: TGTGCCAGCAGCCCAGGGACAGGGGGGACTGAAGCTTTCTTT. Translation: CASSPGTGGTEAFF.

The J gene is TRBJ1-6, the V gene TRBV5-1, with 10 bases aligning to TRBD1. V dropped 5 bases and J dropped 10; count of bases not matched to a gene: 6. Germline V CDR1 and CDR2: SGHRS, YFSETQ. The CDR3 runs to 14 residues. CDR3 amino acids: CASSLTGGPSPLHF. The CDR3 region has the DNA TGCGCCAGCAGTCTGACAGGGGGCCCGTCACCCCTCCACTTT. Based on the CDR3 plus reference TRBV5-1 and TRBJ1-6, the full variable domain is KAGVTQTPRYLIKTRGQQVTLSCSPISGHRSVSWYQQTPGQGLQFLFEYFSETQRNKGNFPGRFSGRQFSNSRSEMNVSTLELGDSALYLCASSLTGGPSPLHFGNGTRLTVT.

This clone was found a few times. The CDR3 sequence: CASTNLQGGRNTEAFF. As DNA, the CDR3 is TGTGCCAGTACCAACTTACAGGGGGGAAGGAACACTGAAGCTTTCTTT. The rearrangement uses TRBV19 and TRBJ1-1; TRBD1 aligns across 8 bases. The CDR3 extends over 16 amino acids. The ends lost 7 bases at V and 1 base at J; junction bases unmatched: 11. The germline V gene has CDR1 LNHDA and CDR2 SQIVND (reference sequence).

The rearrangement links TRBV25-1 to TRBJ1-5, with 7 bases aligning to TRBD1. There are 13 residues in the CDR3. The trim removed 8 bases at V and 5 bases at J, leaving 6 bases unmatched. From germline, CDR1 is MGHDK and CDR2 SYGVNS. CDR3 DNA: TGTGCCAGCGGGGGACAGCGGGATCAGCCCCAGCATTTT. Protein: CASGGQRDQPQHF.

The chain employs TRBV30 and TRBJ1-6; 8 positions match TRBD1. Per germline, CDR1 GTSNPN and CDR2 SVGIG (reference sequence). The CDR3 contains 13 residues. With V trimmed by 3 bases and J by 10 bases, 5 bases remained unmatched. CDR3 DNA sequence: TGTGCCTGGAGCGACAGGGGTGGATCACCCCTCCACTTT. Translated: CAWSDRGGSPLHF. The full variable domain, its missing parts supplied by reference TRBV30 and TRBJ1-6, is SQTIHQWPATLVQPVGSPLSLECTVEGTSNPNLYWYRQAAGRGLQLLFYSVGIGQISSEVPQNLSASRPQDRQFILSSKKLLLSDSGFYLCAWSDRGGSPLHFGNGTRLTVT.

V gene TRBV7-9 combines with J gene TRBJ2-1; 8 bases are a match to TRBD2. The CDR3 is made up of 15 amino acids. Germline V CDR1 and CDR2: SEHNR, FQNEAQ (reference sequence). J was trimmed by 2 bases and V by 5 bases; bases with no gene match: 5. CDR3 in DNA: TGTGCCAGCAGCCCTCGGGGGGGCCCCTACAATGAGCAGTTCTTC. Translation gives CASSPRGGPYNEQFF.

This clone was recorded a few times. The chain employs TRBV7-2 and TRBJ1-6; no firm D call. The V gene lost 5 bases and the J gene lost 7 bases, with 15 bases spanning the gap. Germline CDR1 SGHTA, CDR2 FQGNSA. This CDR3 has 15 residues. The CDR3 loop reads CASSPQHGRNSPLHF. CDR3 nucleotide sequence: TGTGCCAGCAGCCCCCAACATGGGCGAAATTCACCCCTCCACTTT. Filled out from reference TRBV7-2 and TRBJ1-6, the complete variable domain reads GAGVSQSPSNKVTEKGKDVELRCDPISGHTALYWYRQSLGQGLEFLIYFQGNSAPDKSGLPSDRFSAERTGGSVSTLTIQRTQQEDSAVYLCASSPQHGRNSPLHFGNGTRLTVT.

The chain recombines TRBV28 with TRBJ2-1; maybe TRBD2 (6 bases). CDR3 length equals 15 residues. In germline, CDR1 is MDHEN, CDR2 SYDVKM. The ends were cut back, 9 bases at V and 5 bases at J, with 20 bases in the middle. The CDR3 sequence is CASKVGEAGHNEQFF. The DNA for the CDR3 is TGTGCCAGTAAAGTGGGGGAGGCGGGCCACAATGAGCAGTTCTTC.

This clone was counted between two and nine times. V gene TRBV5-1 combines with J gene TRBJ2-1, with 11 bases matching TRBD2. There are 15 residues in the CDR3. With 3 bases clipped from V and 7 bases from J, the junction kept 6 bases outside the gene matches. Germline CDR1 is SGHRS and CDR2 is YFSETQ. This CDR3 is CASSSLAGGKNEQFF. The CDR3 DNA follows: TGCGCCAGCAGCTCCCTAGCGGGGGGCAAGAATGAGCAGTTCTTC.